These 26 T cell receptor beta chains were all obtained from the same sample, sequenced in a study of T cell responses to AZD1222 COVID-19 vaccine. Measured with immunoSEQ multiplex PCR; TCRdb has only the in-frame clones, and not every one. The sample carries under 150,000 clones, 92% recorded once. The sequences come from peripheral blood, collected 28 days after the second AZD1222 dose. Receptors originate from an adult who received the AZD1222 COVID-19 vaccine.

V gene TRBV7-2 combines with J gene TRBJ1-1; D gene uncertain. Trimming pared 1 base from V and 1 base from J, leaving 10 bases between. The CDR3 contains 15 residues. From germline, CDR1 is SGHTA and CDR2 FQGNSA. The DNA of the CDR3 is TGTGCCAGCAGCTTAGAGGCGACGCCGAACACTGAAGCTTTCTTT. Translation: CASSLEATPNTEAFF.

The rearrangement uses TRBV6-5 and TRBJ1-1; D is perhaps TRBD1 (5 bases). The V gene lost 6 bases and the J gene lost 0 bases, with 14 bases spanning the gap. Per the germline V gene, CDR1 is MNHEY and CDR2 is SVGAGI. The CDR3 has 15 residues. The CDR3 nucleotides read TGTGCCAGCAGGGGGGGTAGTACAGTGAACACTGAAGCTTTCTTT. Translated, it gives CASRGGSTVNTEAFF.

The chain has TRBV15 and TRBJ2-2; 10 nucleotides match TRBD2. Germline CDR1 is LNHNV and CDR2 is YYDKDF (reference sequence). Germline trimming cut 5 bases from V and 7 bases from J; bases unmatched to any gene: 10. CDR3 length: 16 amino acids. The CDR3, as DNA: TGTGCCACCAGCCCCTTAGCGGGGGGCCGGTTCGGGGAGCTGTTTTTT. Residues: CATSPLAGGRFGELFF.

The chain employs TRBV2 and TRBJ1-4; D is possibly TRBD1 (5 bases). Germline assignment: CDR1 SNHLY and CDR2 FYNNEI. With 3 bases removed from V and 6 bases from J, the gap between germline ends came to 20 bases. The CDR3 runs to 17 residues. The CDR3 DNA reads TGTGCCAGCAGTGATGGTTTTGGGGCCGGGCCGGATGAAAAACTGTTTTTT. It encodes CASSDGFGAGPDEKLFF.

This clone was observed a few times. The chain uses TRBV6-4 and TRBJ1-1; D is possibly TRBD1 (6 bases). This CDR3 is built from 13 residues. Germline V gene sequence: CDR1 MRHNA, CDR2 SNTAGT. V lost 5 bases and J 1 base, leaving 8 bases between the germline ends. CDR3 in amino acids: CASSLDRNTEAFF. The CDR3 coding sequence is TGTGCCAGCAGTTTGGACAGGAACACTGAAGCTTTCTTT.

The chain combines TRBV2 with TRBJ1-2, with D unclear. Germline V gene sequence: CDR1 SNHLY, CDR2 FYNNEI. The V gene lost 2 bases and the J gene lost 10 bases, with 8 bases spanning the gap. This CDR3 spans 11 amino acids. CDR3 sequence (DNA): TGTGCCAGCAGTGAAAGGGAGGTCTACACCTTC. Encoded protein: CASSEREVYTF.

The V gene is TRBV19, the J gene TRBJ2-1; D is perhaps TRBD1 (6 bases). This CDR3 has 12 amino acids. Germline-derived CDR1 and CDR2 are LNHDA and SQIVND (reference sequence). Trimming removed 5 bases at V and 7 bases at J, with 9 bases between. The chain's CDR3 is CASSGTRNEQFF. CDR3 sequence (DNA): TGTGCCAGTAGTGGGACACGGAATGAGCAGTTCTTC.

The V call is TRBV28, the J call TRBJ1-1, with D possibly matching TRBD1 (5 bases). Germline loops: CDR1 MDHEN, CDR2 SYDVKM. With 4 bases removed from V and 3 bases from J, the gap between germline ends came to 18 bases. CDR3 size: 16 residues. In DNA form, the CDR3 reads TGTGCCAGCAGTTCAACTATCAGGGCATCGGACACTGAAGCTTTCTTT. Protein product: CASSSTIRASDTEAFF.

This chain joins TRBV29-1 and TRBJ1-1; D not certain. Germline lookup yields CDR1 SQVTM and CDR2 ANQGSEA. Trimming stripped 3 bases from V and 4 bases from J, with 12 bases between. The CDR3 loop spans 13 amino acids. This chain's CDR3 is CSVDWGYSTEAFF. CDR3 sequence (DNA): TGCAGCGTTGACTGGGGATATAGCACTGAAGCTTTCTTT.

This chain joins TRBV4-3 and TRBJ2-4; tentatively, D is TRBD2 (5 bases). This CDR3 comprises 15 residues. Germline V gene lookup returns CDR1 LGHNA and CDR2 YSLEER. Trimming took off 1 base at V and 8 bases at J, with 15 bases between the two ends. In DNA form, the CDR3 reads TGCGCCAGCAGCCAAGGTAGCGCTAATCGAGACATTCAGTACTTC. It codes for CASSQGSANRDIQYF.

The chain recombines TRBV28 with TRBJ1-2; D not resolved. Germline CDR1 MDHEN, CDR2 SYDVKM. The CDR3 sequence is 14 residues long. V lost 1 base to trimming and J lost 5 bases, with 11 bases between them. CDR3 sequence (DNA): TGTGCCAGCAGTTTATTACCCCTTCTATATGGCTACACCTTC. Translated, it gives CASSLLPLLYGYTF.

The rearrangement links TRBV7-6 to TRBJ2-6; TRBD2 matches 12 bases. The CDR3 extends over 17 amino acids. V gave up 2 bases and J gave up 4 bases; unmatched junction bases: 3. Germline CDR1 reads SGHVS; CDR2 reads FNYEAQ. CDR3 sequence reads: CASSLLAGGEGANVLTF. CDR3 nucleotide sequence: TGTGCCAGCAGCTTACTAGCGGGAGGGGAAGGGGCCAACGTCCTGACTTTC.

This clone was counted only a few times. The rearrangement joins TRBV12-3 or TRBV12-4 to TRBJ1-1; D unclear. This CDR3 has 11 amino acids. V lost 6 bases and J 0 bases, leaving 2 bases between the germline ends. CDR3 coding DNA: TGTGCCAGCAGAGTGAACACTGAAGCTTTCTTT. Its translation: CASRVNTEAFF.

The chain uses TRBV6-2 or TRBV6-3 and TRBJ1-1; no definite D call. Germline V CDR1 and CDR2: MNHEY, SVGEGT. V lost 5 bases and J 0 bases, leaving 16 bases between the germline ends. The CDR3 extends over 16 amino acids. The CDR3 nucleotides read TGTGCCAGCAGTGCCGGGCCTAGGACCGTGAACACTGAAGCTTTCTTT. Its protein is CASSAGPRTVNTEAFF.

V usage is TRBV10-3 and J usage is TRBJ2-3; TRBD1 is a possible D gene (6 bases). The CDR3 sequence is 18 residues long. V lost 7 bases, J lost 2 bases, and 25 bases lay in between. CDR1 ENHRY and CDR2 SYGVKD come from the germline V gene. DNA of the CDR3: TGTGCCATCAAACAGGGTTCGACCACCGCCTCCCACACAGATACGCAGTATTTT. This translates into CAIKQGSTTASHTDTQYF.

The gene calls are TRBV10-3 and TRBJ1-1; no clear D gene. Trimming stripped 5 bases from V and 4 bases from J, with 8 bases between. Germline values: CDR1 ENHRY, CDR2 SYGVKD. This CDR3 is built from 12 residues. CDR3: CAISTGSTEAFF. CDR3 DNA sequence: TGTGCCATCAGTACCGGAAGCACTGAAGCTTTCTTT.

CDR3 amino acids: CAWTQGGSGNTIYF. The CDR3 DNA follows: TGTGCCTGGACTCAGGGCGGCTCTGGAAACACCATATATTTT. The rearrangement links TRBV30 to TRBJ1-3, with TRBD1 as a possible D gene (5 bases). Deletions cut 4 bases from V and 0 bases from J, with 10 bases between. Germline lookup yields CDR1 GTSNPN and CDR2 SVGIG (reference sequence). The CDR3 has 14 amino acids.

V and J are TRBV9 and TRBJ1-1; D gene ambiguous. The CDR3 runs to 15 residues. Germline V gene lookup returns CDR1 SGDLS and CDR2 YYNGEE. Trimming cost V 6 bases and J 1 base, with 16 bases left between them. In DNA form, the CDR3 reads TGTGCCAGCAACCCCCCGGGAGTGAAGAACACTGAAGCTTTCTTT. Translating it yields CASNPPGVKNTEAFF.

The gene calls are TRBV29-1 and TRBJ2-1; weak D call: TRBD2 (5 bases). V lost 3 bases and J 0 bases, leaving 9 bases between the germline ends. This CDR3 contains 14 residues. CDR1 is SQVTM and CDR2 is ANQGSEA in the germline V gene. DNA for the CDR3: TGCAGCGTTGACGTAGCGAGCTCCTACAATGAGCAGTTCTTC. This gives the protein CSVDVASSYNEQFF.

The chain links TRBV24-1 to TRBJ1-4, with no clear D. Trimming removed 3 bases from V and 7 bases from J, with 14 bases in between. CDR1 and CDR2 (germline): KGHDR, SFDVKD. The CDR3 spans 15 residues. The chain's CDR3 is CATSDLGRPSEKLFF. The CDR3, as DNA: TGTGCCACCAGTGATCTGGGCAGACCCAGTGAAAAACTGTTTTTT.

In DNA form, the CDR3 reads TGTGCCAGCAGCCAACAGTGGGCGGGTAACTACGAGCAGTACTTC. Translated: CASSQQWAGNYEQYF. The rearrangement links TRBV4-2 to TRBJ2-7; maybe TRBD2 (5 bases). Germline V CDR1 and CDR2: LGHNA, YNFKEQ. Trimming took 2 bases from V and 3 from J, leaving 14 bases between them. The CDR3 has 15 amino acids.

V gene TRBV5-1 combines with J gene TRBJ1-4; 8 bases are shared with TRBD1. The CDR3 is 17 residues long. The ends lost 3 bases at V and 0 bases at J; junction bases unmatched: 7. Germline CDR1 reads SGHRS; CDR2 reads YFSETQ. The CDR3 bases are TGCGCCAGCAGCTACGGGACAGGCTTTGCAACTAATGAAAAACTGTTTTTT. Amino acid sequence: CASSYGTGFATNEKLFF.

The rearrangement links TRBV18 to TRBJ2-1; D is undetermined. The germline V gene encodes CDR1 KGHSH and CDR2 LQKENI. V gave up 1 base and J gave up 5 bases, with 9 bases separating them. CDR3 length equals 14 residues. CDR3 DNA sequence: TGTGCCAGCTCACCACGCCGGGCCGACAATGAGCAGTTCTTC. Its translation is CASSPRRADNEQFF.

This chain connects TRBV4-2 to TRBJ1-1, with TRBD1 as a possible D gene (6 bases). Germline V gene data show CDR1 as LGHNA and CDR2 as YNFKEQ. V was trimmed by 1 base and J by 5 bases, leaving 11 bases between them. The CDR3 is made up of 14 amino acids. Written as DNA, the CDR3 is TGTGCCAGCAGCCAAGGGCAGGGGTTAACTGAAGCTTTCTTT. Its protein product is CASSQGQGLTEAFF.

This clone was recorded a few times. The chain recombines TRBV6-1 with TRBJ2-7; D may be TRBD1 (6 bases). Trimming removed 2 bases at V and 0 bases at J, with 8 bases between. The CDR3 runs to 14 residues. Germline CDR1 is MNHNS and CDR2 is SASEGT. Here the CDR3 reads CASSEKGGSYEQYF. The CDR3, as DNA: TGTGCCAGCAGTGAAAAAGGGGGCTCCTACGAGCAGTACTTC.

The rearrangement uses TRBV2 and TRBJ2-7; D not resolved. CDR1 is SNHLY and CDR2 is FYNNEI in the germline V gene. Trimming shortened V by 6 bases and J by 3 bases, and 3 bases separated the two germline ends. This CDR3 comprises 10 residues. The CDR3 DNA reads as TGTGCCAGCAGGAGCTACGAGCAGTACTTC. Its protein product is CASRSYEQYF.